What follows are 14 T cell receptor beta chains derived from one specimen sequenced in a study of beta chain features in type 1 diabetes. Whole-study results and caveats: In every one of the four CD4+ subsets, TCRB CDR3s were moderately but significantly shorter in Type 1 diabetes patients.

The whole isolated RNA underwent reverse transcription, so sequencing captured expressed TCRB transcripts. This table comes from immunoSEQ multiplex PCR, and its TCRdb copy is limited to in-frame clones, with some not included. The repertoire holds about 710,000 clones, with over 11% as singletons. Antigens for these TCRs are unknown. Source material: naive CD4+ T cells from blood. These receptors all stem from a man aged 18 to 35 with type 1 diabetes.

The sample holds a few counts of this clone. The rearrangement joins TRBV18 to TRBJ2-3, with TRBD2 matching 13 bases. The CDR3 consists of 16 residues. V was clipped by 6 bases and J by 5 bases; unmatched bases: 8. Germline CDR1 is KGHSH and CDR2 is LQKENI. The CDR3 coding sequence is TGTGCCAGCTCCCCCGGACTAGCGGGAGTAGGAGATACGCAGTATTTT. Its translation is CASSPGLAGVGDTQYF.

This clone turned up a few times. The rearrangement links TRBV5-4 to TRBJ1-2, with 7 bases matching TRBD1. Germline V gives CDR1 SGHNT, CDR2 YYREEE (reference sequence). The CDR3 consists of 14 residues. Germline trimming cut 6 bases from V and 8 bases from J; bases unmatched to any gene: 13. CDR3 nucleotides: TGTGCCAGCACAAGTTGGCTGGACAGGATCGGCTACACCTTC. It codes for CASTSWLDRIGYTF.

This clone was detected only a few times. The rearrangement joins TRBV7-2 to TRBJ2-5; perhaps TRBD2 as D (8 bases). This CDR3 contains 15 residues. Germline V gene lookup returns CDR1 SGHTA and CDR2 FQGNSA. The V end lost 6 bases, the J end lost 7 bases, and 21 bases lay between the germline ends. The CDR3 reads CASRPTGTGRGTQYF. CDR3 sequence (DNA): TGTGCCAGCAGGCCGACAGGGACCGGGAGGGGGACCCAGTACTTC.

This clone was counted only a few times. The chain uses TRBV2 and TRBJ1-3; D is possibly TRBD1 (5 bases). The V and J ends lost 5 bases and 6 bases respectively, with 20 bases between them. This CDR3 is built from 16 residues. In germline, CDR1 is SNHLY, CDR2 FYNNEI. The chain's CDR3 is CASSPGQGLNENTIYF. In DNA, the CDR3 is TGTGCCAGCAGTCCCGGCCAGGGTCTTAACGAAAACACCATATATTTT. Supplemented by reference TRBV2 and TRBJ1-3, the full variable domain reads EPEVTQTPSHQVTQMGQEVILRCVPISNHLYFYWYRQILGQKVEFLVSFYNNEISEKSEIFDDQFSVERPDGSNFTLKIRSTKLEDSAMYFCASSPGQGLNENTIYFGEGSWLTVV.

The CDR3 region has the DNA TGCAGCGTTGAAGAAGTGGGGGGCAGCGAGCAGTACTTC. This translates into CSVEEVGGSEQYF. The chain couples TRBV29-1 to TRBJ2-7; the D gene could be TRBD1 or TRBD2 (6 bases each). Trimming stripped 0 bases from V and 6 bases from J, with 12 bases between. Germline values: CDR1 SQVTM, CDR2 ANQGSEA. The CDR3 loop spans 13 amino acids.

The table lists this clone with a few counts. V gene TRBV27 combines with J gene TRBJ1-2, with unresolved D. This CDR3 region has 17 residues. CDR1 and CDR2 (germline): MNHEY, SMNVEV (reference sequence). V lost 5 bases to trimming and J lost 8 bases, with 27 bases between them. In nucleotides, the CDR3 is TGTGCCAGCAGTACAACGACGGCCTCCGTCCTGATCGGAGGCTACACCTTC. The encoded protein is CASSTTTASVLIGGYTF.

This clone has more than one count but fewer than ten. CDR3 sequence reads: CASSPAGQRSTDTQYF. CDR3 coding DNA: TGTGCCAGCTCACCTGCAGGGCAAAGGAGCACAGATACGCAGTATTTT. The chain carries TRBV18 and TRBJ2-3; TRBD1 is a possible D gene (5 bases). The ends were cut back, 3 bases at V and 0 bases at J, with 13 bases in the middle. The CDR3 is 16 residues long. CDR1 is KGHSH, CDR2 LQKENI, per germline.

The table lists this clone with a few counts. The rearrangement uses TRBV2 and TRBJ2-7; D unclear. Trimming cost V 5 bases and J 1 base, with 9 bases left between them. The CDR3 is 13 amino acids. Per germline, CDR1 SNHLY and CDR2 FYNNEI. CDR3 nucleotide sequence: TGTGCCAGCAGTTTTCAGGCTTCCTACGAGCAGTACTTC. Amino acid sequence: CASSFQASYEQYF.

The chain employs TRBV7-9 and TRBJ2-1; TRBD1 or TRBD2 may be the D gene (6 bases each). Germline CDR1 and CDR2: SEHNR and FQNEAQ (reference sequence). This CDR3 region has 13 residues. The germline V and J ends were trimmed by 10 bases and 8 bases, with 18 bases remaining between them. CDR3 in DNA: TGTGCCATCGTGGGGGGCGAGGTCGATGAGCAGTTCTTC. Its protein product is CAIVGGEVDEQFF. Full variable domain (remainder filled in from reference TRBV7-9 and TRBJ2-1): DTGVSQNPRHKITKRGQNVTFRCDPISEHNRLYWYRQTLGQGPEFLTYFQNEAQLEKSRLLSDRFSAERPKGSFSTLEIQRTEQGDSAMYLCAIVGGEVDEQFFGPGTRLTVL.

The chain joins TRBV27 to TRBJ1-5; D unresolved. With 8 bases removed from V and 1 base from J, the gap between germline ends came to 6 bases. Germline loops: CDR1 MNHEY, CDR2 SMNVEV (reference sequence). The CDR3 has 12 amino acids. CDR3 region: CASGGSNQPQHF. Here the CDR3 DNA reads TGTGCCAGCGGAGGGAGCAATCAGCCCCAGCATTTT.

J is TRBJ1-3 and V is TRBV2; D not resolved. The V gene's germline CDR1 is SNHLY and CDR2 FYNNEI. The CDR3 has 16 residues. Trimming took 0 bases from V and 0 from J, leaving 9 bases between them. The CDR3 nucleotides read TGTGCCAGCAGTGAAGCGCTCCCCTTCTCTGGAAACACCATATATTTT. Translation gives CASSEALPFSGNTIYF.

This clone was detected once. This rearrangement joins TRBV9 to TRBJ2-7; 7 positions agree with TRBD1. Per the germline V gene, CDR1 is SGDLS and CDR2 is YYNGEE. The length of the CDR3 is 16 residues. Trimming removed 0 bases from V and 4 bases from J; junction bases left unmatched: 10. The CDR3 nucleotides are TGTGCCAGCAGCGTAGTCCCCTCCGGACAGGCTTACGAGCAGTACTTC. It specifies CASSVVPSGQAYEQYF.

This sequence joins TRBV18 and TRBJ1-1, with TRBD1 matching 9 bases. The CDR3 loop spans 14 amino acids. The V gene's germline CDR1 is KGHSH and CDR2 LQKENI. Trimming removed 6 bases from V and 7 bases from J; junction bases left unmatched: 9. CDR3 nucleotides: TGTGCCAGCTCGTTCGACAGGGGGGAAAATGAAGCTTTCTTT. This codes for CASSFDRGENEAFF. Complete variable domain (other parts from reference TRBV18 and TRBJ1-1): NAGVMQNPRHLVRRRGQEARLRCSPMKGHSHVYWYRQLPEEGLKFMVYLQKENIIDESGMPKERFSAEFPKEGPSILRIQQVVRGDSAAYFCASSFDRGENEAFFGQGTRLTVV.

Only a few counts were recorded for this clone. The V gene is TRBV18, the J gene TRBJ2-5, with D perhaps matching TRBD2 (5 bases). The germline V and J ends were trimmed by 3 bases and 4 bases, with 15 bases remaining between them. Looked up from germline, CDR1 is KGHSH and CDR2 is LQKENI. This CDR3 is built from 15 residues. CDR3 amino acids: CASSPAGKRRETQYF. The CDR3 DNA is TGTGCCAGCTCACCGGCGGGTAAACGGCGAGAGACCCAGTACTTC.